This T cell receptor beta chain emerged from a study of shared clonotypes between healthy human individuals (dated by TCRdb to between 2020 and 2021). With respect to the entire study: A couple of women and a few men aged 18 to 49 years were included in the cohort. Blood TCR repertoires of four to six healthy adults were deeply sequenced to estimate repertoire size and the extent of clonotype sharing between individuals. Different laboratories and diverse techniques were used to prepare libraries and sequence TCR repertoires, to increase sequencing depth and limit assay-specific biases. For each donor, three plates each were used for CD4 naive and CD4 memory, two plates were used for CD8 naive, and one plate was used for CD8 memory. Per donor, leukapheresis produced somewhere between about 0.94 and 9 billion PBMCs. Study-level results and caveats: The genetic and exposure-history diversity represented was limited by the small number of donors. Larger estimated clonotype richness was generally found for naive subsets than for memory subsets. Sampling was restricted to blood, and TCR repertoires in tissues likely differ from the TCR repertoires found in blood. Sharing across four donors was observed for approximately 4.6% of naive CD4, over 3% of naive CD8, 2% to 2.5% of memory CD4, and 0.4% of memory CD8 clonotypes. Based on pairwise subsampling, the degree of clonotype sharing among donors was expected to be affected by sequencing depth. Even with the large sequencing depth, rarefaction of the sorted-subset datasets indicated that sequencing was incomplete. Higher generation probabilities were observed for clonotypes shared by all four sorted-subset donors than for non-shared clonotypes.

Regarding this clone: Its antigen is currently not known. Qualities for individual bases were not recorded, and no much larger clone is one base off.

The donors were healthy, HIV-negative adults who had no recently reported acute infections or vaccinations. Only Caucasian adults living in Nashville, Tennessee, USA were represented among the donors. Magnetic negative selection was used to enrich CD4+ T cells, after which naive cells were positively selected on CD45RA and the negative fraction became the memory subset. Blood was obtained by leukapheresis, after which PBMCs were separated by Ficoll-Histopaque density gradient centrifugation and cryopreserved in liquid nitrogen vapor phase. Purity and quantity of every magnetically sorted T cell population were checked by analytical flow cytometry. From each sorted fraction, genomic DNA was isolated and quantified by UV absorbance on a Nanodrop 2000c. Deletion took 3 bases off V and 4 bases off J, with a span of 13 bases between the germline ends. CDR1 and CDR2 are read off the germline V gene (reference sequence) as SGHKS and YYEKEE. Inclusive of the bounding cysteine and phenylalanine, the CDR3 is 14 residues long. This entry keeps only the CDR3 DNA: 42 bases, framed from base 1.

TCR CDR3 regions were amplified from genomic DNA by multiplex PCR using the deep immunoSEQ assay. Genomic DNA extracted from each cell subset was distributed evenly over all wells of several immunoSEQ 96-well plates, and each plate served as one replicate. For sorted subsets, 200 to 250 ng of genomic DNA, equivalent to around 30,000 T cell genomes, went into each replicate PCR. The purified libraries were quantified using a Qubit 3.0 fluorometer, sized with a Bioanalyzer 2100, and then quantified again using the KAPA Library Quantification kit. Every immunoSEQ 96-well plate was sequenced on a dedicated single-read 150-cycle Illumina NextSeq 550 flow cell. Turning to the authors' computational methods: Because only junctional sequences without quality scores were contained in the immunoSEQ output, filtering matching that applied to full-length reads could not be performed. To assign V/J genes and CDR3, sequences were annotated against IMGT germline references using PyIR, a Python wrapper for IgBLAST v1.9. Reads were filtered out if the reads had weak V/J assignments (E-value above 1e-6), no CDR3, stop codons, out-of-frame junctions, or ambiguous translated residues. A V3J clonotype was defined by an identical inferred V gene, J gene, and CDR3 amino acid sequence. To compute the percentage overlap between repertoires, the number of shared unique clonotypes was divided by the size of the smaller repertoire. Richness of each repertoire was evaluated using RTK rarefaction, the Chao1 estimator, and Recon v2.1 estimates of unobserved clonotypes. OLGA was used to compute generation probabilities for all TCRbeta clonotypes that the gDNA method yielded from four donors. Sourced from immuneACCESS, this table was stored by TCRdb with only in-frame sequences that have V and J called. A share of the clones is absent; for the studies checked, an unresolved V gene accounts for under half, and the remainder has no known explanation. That table supplies the V and J calls and clone size; D and trimming were determined from the DNA. Recorded for this sample are around 1.4 million clones; about 98.5% of them occurred a single time. The leading ten clones occupy 0.36% of the sample.

Sequencing input: naive CD4+ T cells sorted from blood. The cell subset or site label for this specimen denotes: CD45RA+ positively selected. The sequence derives from a man under 40 in good health. The V gene is TRBV5-5 and the J gene is TRBJ1-1, with a weak D call of TRBD1 (6 bases match). The nucleotides read TGTGCCAGCAGCTCCCCGACAGGCGCCACTGAAGCTTTCTTT. This encodes CASSSPTGATEAFF. The full variable domain, with segments outside the CDR3 supplied by the reference TRBV5-5 and TRBJ1-1 proteins, appears as DAGVTQSPTHLIKTRGQQVTLRCSPISGHKSVSWYQQVLGQGPQFIFQYYEKEERGRGNFPDRFSARQFPNYSSELNVNALLLGDSALYLCASSSPTGATEAFFGQGTRLTVV.